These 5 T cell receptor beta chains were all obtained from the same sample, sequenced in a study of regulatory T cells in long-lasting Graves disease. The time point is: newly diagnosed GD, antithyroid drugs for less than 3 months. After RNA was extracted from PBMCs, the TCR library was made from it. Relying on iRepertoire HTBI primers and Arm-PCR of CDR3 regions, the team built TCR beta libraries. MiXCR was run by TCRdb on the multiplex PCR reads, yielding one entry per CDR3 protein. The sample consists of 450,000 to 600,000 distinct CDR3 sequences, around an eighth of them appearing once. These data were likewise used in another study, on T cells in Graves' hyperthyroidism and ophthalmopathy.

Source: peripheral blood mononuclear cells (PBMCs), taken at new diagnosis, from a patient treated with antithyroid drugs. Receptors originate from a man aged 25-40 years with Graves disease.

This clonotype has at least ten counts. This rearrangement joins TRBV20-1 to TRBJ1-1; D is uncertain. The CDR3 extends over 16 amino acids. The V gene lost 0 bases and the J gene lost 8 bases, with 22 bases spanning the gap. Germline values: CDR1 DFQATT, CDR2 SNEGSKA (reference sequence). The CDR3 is CSARDEGGELRMEAFF. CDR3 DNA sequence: TGCAGTGCTAGAGATGAAGGCGGGGAACTTAGGATGGAAGCTTTCTTT.

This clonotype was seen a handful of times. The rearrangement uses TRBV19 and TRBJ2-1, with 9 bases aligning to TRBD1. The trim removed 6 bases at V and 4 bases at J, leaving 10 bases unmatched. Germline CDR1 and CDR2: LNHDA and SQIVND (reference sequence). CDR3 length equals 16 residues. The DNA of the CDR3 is TGTGCCAGTAGAGTATTGGGACAGGGTTCGTACAATGAGCAGTTCTTC. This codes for CASRVLGQGSYNEQFF.

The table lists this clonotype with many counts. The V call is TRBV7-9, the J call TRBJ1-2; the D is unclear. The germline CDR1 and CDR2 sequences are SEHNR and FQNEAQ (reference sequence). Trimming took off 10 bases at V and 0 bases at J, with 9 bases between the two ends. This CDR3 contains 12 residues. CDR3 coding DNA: TGTGCCACGTCAGGAACTAACTATGGCTACACCTTC. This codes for CATSGTNYGYTF.

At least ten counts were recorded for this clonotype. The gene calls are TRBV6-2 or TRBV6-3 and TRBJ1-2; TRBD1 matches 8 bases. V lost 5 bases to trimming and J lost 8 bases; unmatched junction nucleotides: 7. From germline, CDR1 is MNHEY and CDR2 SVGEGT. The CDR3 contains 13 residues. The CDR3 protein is CASSEYRGEGYTF. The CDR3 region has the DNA TGTGCCAGCAGTGAATACAGGGGGGAAGGCTACACCTTC.

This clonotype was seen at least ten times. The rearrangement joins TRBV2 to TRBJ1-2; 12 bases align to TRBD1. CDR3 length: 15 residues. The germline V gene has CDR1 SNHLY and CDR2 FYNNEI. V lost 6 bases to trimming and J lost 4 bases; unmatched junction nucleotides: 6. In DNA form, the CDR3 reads TGTGCCAGCAGAAGGGACAGGGGGCAGGGCTATGGCTACACCTTC. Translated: CASRRDRGQGYGYTF.